Described below is a single TCR beta chain sequence and its context. This specimen comes from a study of blood T cell repertoires in COVID-19. Study details: Donors in the United States, Italy and Spain gave samples during acute or convalescent COVID-19. Sources were T cells, B-cell-depleted T cells, or PBMCs; the material itself was cDNA or gDNA.

Germline V lookup: CDR1 KGHSH, CDR2 LQKENI. V was clipped by 5 bases and J by 2 bases, with 12 bases between them. CDR3 length equals 15 residues. In the authors' workflow: Amplification with reference gene primers provided the estimates of nucleated cell counts. Assay: immunoSEQ multiplex PCR; the TCRdb copy retains only in-frame clones and omits some. V, J and clone size were drawn from that table, and D and trimming were deduced from the DNA. Among approximately 140,000 clones listed, over 75% were seen once. What was sequenced was peripheral blood. The chain uses TRBV18 and TRBJ2-2; D not resolved. The receptor's source is a man in his sixties with active or convalescent COVID-19. The CDR3: CASSAVRTNTGELFF. In DNA, the CDR3 is TGTGCCAGCTCAGCGGTACGAACCAACACCGGGGAGCTGTTTTTT.